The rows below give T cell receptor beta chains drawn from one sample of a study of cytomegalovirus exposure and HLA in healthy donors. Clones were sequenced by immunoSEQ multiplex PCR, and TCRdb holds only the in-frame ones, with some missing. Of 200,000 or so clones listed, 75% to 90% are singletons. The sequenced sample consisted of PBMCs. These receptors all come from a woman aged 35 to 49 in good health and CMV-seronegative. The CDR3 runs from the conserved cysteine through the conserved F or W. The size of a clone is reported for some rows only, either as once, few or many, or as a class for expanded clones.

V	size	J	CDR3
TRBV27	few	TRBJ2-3	CASSLFTNPDTQYF
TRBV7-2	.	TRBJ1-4	CASSQRYSATNEKLFF
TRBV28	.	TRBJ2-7	CASSFGLAGRSYEQYF
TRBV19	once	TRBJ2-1	CASSQVGYNEQFF
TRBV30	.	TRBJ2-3	CAWKVSGYTQYF
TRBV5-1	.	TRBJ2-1	CASNMGGATQWDEQFF
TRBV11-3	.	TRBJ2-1	CASSLGQSYNEQFF
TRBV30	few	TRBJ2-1	CAWSGGAGGSYNEQFF
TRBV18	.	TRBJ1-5	CASSPFGQLSNQPQHF
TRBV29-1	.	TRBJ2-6	CSARQGDLSGGANVLTF
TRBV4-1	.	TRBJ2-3	CASSLSAGGPDTQYF
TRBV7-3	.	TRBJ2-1	CASSLLAGHNEQFF
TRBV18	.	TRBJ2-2	CASSPRKGDTGELFF
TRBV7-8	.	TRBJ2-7	CASSLRDGSSYEQYF
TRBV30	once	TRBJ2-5	CAWSPNTGGETQYF
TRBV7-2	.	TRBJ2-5	CASSLASGGKETQYF
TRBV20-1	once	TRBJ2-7	CSAMRGYEQYF
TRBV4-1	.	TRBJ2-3	CASSQIGRVDTQYF
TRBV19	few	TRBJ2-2	CASSRSRTSGRGFTGELFF
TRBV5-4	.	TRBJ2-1	CASSLMGGSSYNEQFF
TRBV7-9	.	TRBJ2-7	CSSSSGLAEYEQYF
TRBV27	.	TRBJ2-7	CASSSKPTGYEQYF
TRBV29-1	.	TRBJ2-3	CSVDGGSAADTQYF
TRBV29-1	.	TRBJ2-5	CSVKRLEETQYF
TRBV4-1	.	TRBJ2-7	CASSQVTVNYEQYF